The TCR beta chain described here comes from a study of regulatory T cells in long-lasting Graves disease. Study outcomes and limitations: The study found lower TCR diversity in persistent Graves' patients than in newly diagnosed ones. What was studied was peripheral blood only, and not thyroid tissue.

This clonotype was seen a handful of times. Its antigen is unidentified. Time point denoted: persistent/refractory GD, antithyroid drugs over 5 years with positive TRAb. Making the TCR library involved RNA that had been extracted from PBMCs. According to the study, TCR beta libraries were built with iRepertoire HTBI primers and CDR3-region Arm-PCR. TCRdb re-derived calls from the multiplex PCR reads in MiXCR, one entry per CDR3 protein. This table has almost 350,000 distinct CDR3 sequences, 20% appearing once. The material sequenced was peripheral blood mononuclear cells (PBMCs), taken when the disease was refractory, from a patient treated with antithyroid drugs. The sequence came from a female donor with Graves disease.

Here the CDR3 reads CASRPEGASETQYF. The CDR3 DNA follows: TGTGCCAGCAGACCGGAGGGGGCATCAGAGACCCAGTACTTC. The V gene is TRBV28, the J gene TRBJ2-5, with D tentatively TRBD1 (7 bases). Per the germline V gene, CDR1 is MDHEN and CDR2 is SYDVKM. This CDR3 region has 14 residues. Trimming pared 6 bases from V and 4 bases from J, leaving 15 bases between.